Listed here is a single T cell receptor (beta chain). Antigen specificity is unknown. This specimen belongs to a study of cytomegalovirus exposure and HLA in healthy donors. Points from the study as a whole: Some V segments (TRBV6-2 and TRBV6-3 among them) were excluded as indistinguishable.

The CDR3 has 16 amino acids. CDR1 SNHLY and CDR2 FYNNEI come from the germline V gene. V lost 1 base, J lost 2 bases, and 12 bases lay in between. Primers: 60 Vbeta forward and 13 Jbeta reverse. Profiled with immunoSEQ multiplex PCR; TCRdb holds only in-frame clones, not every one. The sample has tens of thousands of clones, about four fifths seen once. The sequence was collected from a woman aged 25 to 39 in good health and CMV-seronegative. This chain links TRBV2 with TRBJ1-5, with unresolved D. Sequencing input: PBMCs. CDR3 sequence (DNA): TGTGCCAGCAGTGAAGGGGGAGGGTGGGGCAATCAGCCCCAGCATTTT. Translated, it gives CASSEGGGWGNQPQHF.